The clone carrying this TCR beta chain was detected ten times or more. What it binds is not known. Trimming cost V 0 bases and J 3 bases, with 17 bases left between them. Germline lookup yields CDR1 LNHNV and CDR2 YYDKDF (reference sequence). This CDR3 region has 17 residues. The sample belongs to a study of regulatory T cells in long-lasting Graves disease. General observations from the study: Gene preferences differed: TRBV28, TRBJ1-2, TRBJ2-5 in persistent cases.

Time point defined: newly diagnosed GD, antithyroid drugs for less than 3 months. Isolated PBMC RNA provided the starting material for the TCR library. Roughly 10 milliliters of peripheral blood were drawn into EDTA tubes. Construction of TCR beta libraries relied on iRepertoire HTBI primers and on Arm-PCR targeting CDR3 regions. MiXCR, run by TCRdb on the multiplex PCR reads, gives a single entry per CDR3 protein. The sample carries 250,000 to 400,000 distinct CDR3 sequences, 15% to 20% recorded once. This receptor was taken from a female donor with Graves disease. This chain joins TRBV15 and TRBJ2-5; D call uncertain. Source: peripheral blood mononuclear cells (PBMCs), taken at new diagnosis, from a patient treated with antithyroid drugs. CDR3: CATSRDLRAPSKETQYF. CDR3 nucleotide sequence: TGTGCCACCAGCAGAGACTTAAGGGCGCCTTCGAAAGAGACCCAGTACTTC.